These T cell receptor beta chains were read from a single sample in a study of cytomegalovirus exposure and HLA in healthy donors. TCRdb keeps only in-frame clones here, not all; method: immunoSEQ multiplex PCR. The data contain about 47,000 clones, around three quarters of them singletons. The sequencing input was PBMCs. All receptors derive from a man aged 25 to 40 in good health and CMV-seronegative. CDR3s include the opening cysteine and the closing phenylalanine or tryptophan. The order of the fields is D gene, J gene, V gene, clone size, CDR3 protein, CDR3 DNA. A D gene is named only where the DNA matches it firmly. Only part of the rows carry a size: once, few, many, or a class if the clone is expanded.

d_call: TRBD2; j_call: TRBJ2-3; v_call: TRBV9; clone_size: few; cdr3_aa: CASTRLAVTTDTQYF; cdr3_nt: TGTGCCAGCACTAGGCTAGCGGTAACCACAGATACGCAGTATTTT
d_call: TRBD1; j_call: TRBJ2-1; v_call: TRBV25-1; clone_size: few; cdr3_aa: CASSLTGGAYNEQFF; cdr3_nt: TGTGCCAGCAGTCTAACAGGGGGCGCATACAATGAGCAGTTCTTC
d_call: NA; j_call: TRBJ1-3; v_call: TRBV5-6; clone_size: few; cdr3_aa: CASSPMGPGNTIYF; cdr3_nt: TGTGCCAGCAGTCCTATGGGGCCCGGAAACACCATATATTTT
d_call: TRBD1; j_call: TRBJ1-5; v_call: TRBV7-9; clone_size: once; cdr3_aa: CASSRGDRGQGQPQHF; cdr3_nt: TGTGCCAGCAGCCGGGGGGACAGGGGGCAAGGTCAGCCCCAGCATTTT
d_call: TRBD2; j_call: TRBJ2-1; v_call: TRBV29-1; clone_size: few; cdr3_aa: CSVVLAGVDNEQFF; cdr3_nt: TGCAGCGTTGTACTAGCGGGAGTCGACAATGAGCAGTTCTTC
d_call: NA; j_call: TRBJ2-5; v_call: TRBV7-9; clone_size: NA; cdr3_aa: CASSHPGGPQETQYF; cdr3_nt: TGTGCCAGCAGCCACCCGGGGGGCCCCCAAGAGACCCAGTACTTC
d_call: TRBD2; j_call: TRBJ2-7; v_call: TRBV5-1; clone_size: NA; cdr3_aa: CASSLWGTSGSTLTYEQYF; cdr3_nt: TGCGCCAGCAGCTTGTGGGGGACTAGCGGGAGTACGTTGACCTACGAGCAGTACTTC
d_call: NA; j_call: TRBJ2-2; v_call: TRBV2; clone_size: NA; cdr3_aa: CASSRSTGELFF; cdr3_nt: TGTGCCAGCAGTCGGTCCACCGGGGAGCTGTTTTTT
d_call: NA; j_call: TRBJ1-1; v_call: TRBV29-1; clone_size: NA; cdr3_aa: CSVDVQILTEAFF; cdr3_nt: TGCAGCGTTGACGTACAGATTCTCACTGAAGCTTTCTTT
d_call: NA; j_call: TRBJ2-6; v_call: TRBV4-1; clone_size: NA; cdr3_aa: CASSQFGGGANVLTF; cdr3_nt: TGCGCCAGCAGCCAGTTTGGAGGTGGGGCCAACGTCCTGACTTTC
d_call: TRBD1; j_call: TRBJ1-2; v_call: TRBV5-6; clone_size: NA; cdr3_aa: CASSWPGGDRDGYTF; cdr3_nt: TGTGCCAGCAGCTGGCCTGGGGGGGACAGGGATGGCTACACCTTC
d_call: TRBD1; j_call: TRBJ2-7; v_call: TRBV6-5; clone_size: NA; cdr3_aa: CASRGPGTGFYEQYF; cdr3_nt: TGTGCCAGCAGGGGTCCCGGGACAGGTTTTTACGAGCAGTACTTC
d_call: NA; j_call: TRBJ2-5; v_call: TRBV2; clone_size: NA; cdr3_aa: CASSVFQETQYF; cdr3_nt: TGTGCCAGCAGTGTCTTTCAAGAGACCCAGTACTTC
d_call: TRBD1; j_call: TRBJ2-1; v_call: TRBV7-8; clone_size: NA; cdr3_aa: CASSLGDRENEQFF; cdr3_nt: TGTGCCAGCAGCTTAGGGGACAGGGAAAATGAGCAGTTCTTC
d_call: NA; j_call: TRBJ1-4; v_call: TRBV5-1; clone_size: NA; cdr3_aa: CASSLVAGREEKLFF; cdr3_nt: TGCGCCAGCAGCTTAGTCGCAGGGCGAGAGGAAAAACTGTTTTTT
d_call: NA; j_call: TRBJ1-3; v_call: TRBV5-6; clone_size: NA; cdr3_aa: CASSTLEAPSGNTIYF; cdr3_nt: TGTGCCAGCAGCACGTTAGAGGCACCGTCTGGAAACACCATATATTTT
d_call: NA; j_call: TRBJ2-1; v_call: TRBV29-1; clone_size: NA; cdr3_aa: CSVDITAYNEQFF; cdr3_nt: TGCAGCGTAGACATTACAGCCTACAATGAGCAGTTCTTC
d_call: NA; j_call: TRBJ2-1; v_call: TRBV7-2; clone_size: NA; cdr3_aa: CASSLFPGVSSYNEQFF; cdr3_nt: TGTGCCAGCAGCTTGTTCCCGGGGGTAAGCTCCTACAATGAGCAGTTCTTC
d_call: NA; j_call: TRBJ2-7; v_call: TRBV2; clone_size: NA; cdr3_aa: CASSVSEGEYEQYF; cdr3_nt: TGTGCCAGCAGTGTGTCGGAAGGGGAATACGAGCAGTACTTC
d_call: TRBD1; j_call: TRBJ1-2; v_call: TRBV5-4; clone_size: NA; cdr3_aa: CASSFGTGGNYGYTF; cdr3_nt: TGTGCCAGCAGCTTTGGGACAGGGGGCAACTATGGCTACACCTTC
d_call: NA; j_call: TRBJ2-7; v_call: TRBV7-7; clone_size: once; cdr3_aa: CASSNTYEQYF; cdr3_nt: TGTGCCAGCAGCAATACCTACGAGCAGTACTTC
d_call: TRBD2; j_call: TRBJ2-2; v_call: TRBV6-1; clone_size: NA; cdr3_aa: CASSEVLAGAGELFF; cdr3_nt: TGTGCCAGCAGTGAAGTACTAGCGGGAGCCGGGGAGCTGTTTTTT
d_call: NA; j_call: TRBJ2-4; v_call: TRBV30; clone_size: NA; cdr3_aa: CAWSPAGARRNIQYF; cdr3_nt: TGTGCCTGGAGCCCTGCGGGGGCTCGGAGGAACATTCAGTACTTC
d_call: NA; j_call: TRBJ1-2; v_call: TRBV5-4; clone_size: NA; cdr3_aa: CASSHRLEGYGYTF; cdr3_nt: TGTGCCAGCAGCCACCGCCTTGAGGGATATGGCTACACCTTC
d_call: NA; j_call: TRBJ2-7; v_call: TRBV25-1; clone_size: NA; cdr3_aa: CASSYRGLGYEQYF; cdr3_nt: TGTGCCAGCAGTTACAGGGGACTGGGTTACGAGCAGTACTTC
d_call: TRBD1; j_call: TRBJ1-4; v_call: TRBV5-1; clone_size: NA; cdr3_aa: CASTPGTDNEKLFF; cdr3_nt: TGCGCCAGCACCCCCGGGACAGATAATGAAAAACTGTTTTTT
d_call: TRBD2; j_call: TRBJ2-3; v_call: TRBV30; clone_size: few; cdr3_aa: CAWTPSGQGDTQYF; cdr3_nt: TGTGCCTGGACTCCTAGCGGCCAGGGAGATACGCAGTATTTT
d_call: NA; j_call: TRBJ2-5; v_call: TRBV19; clone_size: NA; cdr3_aa: CASSISSGVQETQYF; cdr3_nt: TGTGCCAGTAGTATTTCGTCGGGGGTCCAAGAGACCCAGTACTTC
d_call: TRBD1; j_call: TRBJ2-1; v_call: TRBV29-1; clone_size: NA; cdr3_aa: CSATSMVGTGDYNEQFF; cdr3_nt: TGCAGCGCTACCTCCATGGTCGGGACAGGGGACTACAATGAGCAGTTCTTC